The 15 T cell receptor beta chains given below trace back to one sample, sequenced in a study of cytomegalovirus exposure and HLA in healthy donors. The PCR was carried out with 60 Vbeta primers and 13 Jbeta primers. TCRdb's table, derived via immunoSEQ multiplex PCR, lists solely in-frame clones and lacks some. The table lists about 280,000 clones, 80% to 90% of them singletons, with roughly 2.3% in the top ten. Source material: PBMCs. These receptors all come from a woman between 18 and 30 years old in good health and CMV-seronegative.

The chain is built from TRBV10-2 and TRBJ2-1; 7 positions match TRBD2. J gave up 5 bases and V 2 bases, and 0 bases lay outside the gene matches. The CDR3 contains 13 residues. Germline V gene lookup returns CDR1 WSHSY and CDR2 SAAADI. The CDR3 spells CASSERGDNEQFF. The CDR3 nucleotides read TGCGCCAGCAGTGAGCGGGGGGACAATGAGCAGTTCTTC.

The rearrangement uses TRBV10-2 and TRBJ1-2, with D possibly being TRBD1 (6 bases). V was shortened by 6 bases and J by 2 bases, with 16 bases between the two germline ends. The CDR3 covers 15 residues. CDR1 is WSHSY and CDR2 is SAAADI in the germline V gene. The CDR3 sequence is CASRETGTKNYGYTF. In DNA form, the CDR3 reads TGCGCCAGCAGGGAGACAGGAACCAAAAACTATGGCTACACCTTC.

This clone was detected only once. CDR3: CASSRIYRAPNYGYTF. The CDR3 nucleotides are TGTGCCAGCAGTCGAATCTACAGGGCTCCTAACTATGGCTACACCTTC. The chain employs TRBV27 and TRBJ1-2; a weak D match, TRBD1 (6 bases). Germline loops: CDR1 MNHEY, CDR2 SMNVEV (reference sequence). Trimming took off 5 bases at V and 0 bases at J, with 16 bases between the two ends. CDR3 length: 16 residues.

The rearrangement links TRBV4-1 to TRBJ2-7; TRBD1 matches at 7 bases. CDR3 length equals 13 residues. Germline loops: CDR1 MGHRA, CDR2 YSYEKL. The ends lost 4 bases at V and 3 bases at J; junction bases unmatched: 3. CDR3 DNA: TGCGCCAGCAGCCGTGGGACAGACTACGAGCAGTACTTC. It specifies CASSRGTDYEQYF.

This chain links TRBV19 with TRBJ1-2, with 9 bases identical to TRBD1. The CDR3 loop spans 13 amino acids. Germline loops: CDR1 LNHDA, CDR2 SQIVND (reference sequence). V was clipped by 3 bases and J by 7 bases; unmatched bases: 3. CDR3 loop: CASSISTGGGYTF. In DNA form, the CDR3 reads TGTGCCAGTAGTATTTCGACAGGGGGTGGCTACACCTTC.

This clone has only one observation. The V and J genes are TRBV5-6 and TRBJ1-3; maybe TRBD1 (6 bases). Between the trimmed V and J ends, which lost 2 bases and 4 bases, there was a span of 10 bases. From germline, CDR1 is SGHDT and CDR2 YYEEEE. The CDR3 covers 14 residues. The CDR3 DNA sequence: TGTGCCAGCAGCTTCGGGACATCCGGAAACACCATATATTTT. Translating it yields CASSFGTSGNTIYF.

The chain employs TRBV30 and TRBJ2-1; 7 bases line up with TRBD1. The junction had 6 bases not matched to a gene; V was cut back by 3 bases and J by 7 bases. The length of the CDR3 is 13 residues. Germline V gene sequence: CDR1 GTSNPN, CDR2 SVGIG (reference sequence). This CDR3 reads CAWRTGMLNEQFF. Here the CDR3 DNA reads TGTGCCTGGAGGACAGGGATGTTGAATGAGCAGTTCTTC.

The chain combines TRBV12-5 with TRBJ1-6; a possible D gene is TRBD1 (5 bases). The CDR3 is 15 amino acids. V lost 6 bases and J lost 13, with 22 bases in between. Germline V lookup: CDR1 LGHNT, CDR2 FRNRAP. The CDR3 here is CASGLYVGGLAPLHF. The CDR3 DNA sequence: TGTGCTAGTGGACTTTATGTGGGGGGATTGGCTCCCCTCCACTTT. The complete variable domain, with remaining parts taken from reference TRBV12-5 and TRBJ1-6, reads DARVTQTPRHKVTEMGQEVTMRCQPILGHNTVFWYRQTMMQGLELLAYFRNRAPLDDSGMPKDRFSAEMPDATLATLKIQPSEPRDSAVYFCASGLYVGGLAPLHFGNGTRLTVT.

Turning to this clone: This sample includes further DNA sequences coding for the same CDR3. The chain recombines TRBV10-3 with TRBJ1-6; D gene uncertain. Germline values: CDR1 ENHRY, CDR2 SYGVKD. The CDR3 contains 12 residues. V lost 8 bases to trimming and J lost 7 bases, with 9 bases between them. The DNA of the CDR3 is TGTGCCATCGCAGAGGGAAATTCACCCCTCCACTTT. Its translation: CAIAEGNSPLHF.

V gene TRBV28 combines with J gene TRBJ1-4; D unresolved. V was shortened by 6 bases and J by 6 bases, with 5 bases between the two germline ends. The CDR3 contains 11 residues. Per the germline V gene, CDR1 is MDHEN and CDR2 is SYDVKM. CDR3 sequence reads: CASSTYEKLFF. The CDR3 coding sequence is TGTGCCAGCAGCACTTATGAAAAACTGTTTTTT.

V and J are TRBV11-2 and TRBJ2-7; 12 bases line up with TRBD2. Germline V gene lookup returns CDR1 SGHAT and CDR2 FQNNGV. V shed 7 bases and J 5 bases; nucleotides not matched to a gene: 18. CDR3 length equals 18 residues. The CDR3 reads CASNARASGGVWKDEQYF. DNA for the CDR3: TGTGCCAGCAACGCGAGGGCTAGCGGGGGGGTTTGGAAGGACGAGCAGTACTTC.

The V and J genes are TRBV27 and TRBJ1-6; 7 bases map to TRBD1. Germline V lookup: CDR1 MNHEY, CDR2 SMNVEV (reference sequence). The CDR3 is 17 amino acids. The V gene end was trimmed by 6 bases and the J gene end by 8 bases; junction bases not matched to a gene: 16. CDR3 loop: CASSQSNAGTAYSPLHF. The CDR3 DNA reads as TGTGCCAGCAGCCAGTCAAACGCCGGGACAGCGTATTCACCCCTCCACTTT.

This chain links TRBV10-3 with TRBJ1-2, with TRBD1 as a possible D gene (6 bases). Germline CDR1 ENHRY, CDR2 SYGVKD. The CDR3 consists of 13 residues. V lost 2 bases, J lost 8 bases, and 12 bases lay in between. Written as DNA, the CDR3 is TGTGCCATCAGTGAGGGGCAGGGGTACGGCTACACCTTC. Translation: CAISEGQGYGYTF.

The J gene is TRBJ1-6, the V gene TRBV9; D is unclear. This CDR3 is 14 amino acids long. From germline, CDR1 is SGDLS and CDR2 YYNGEE. V shed 0 bases and J shed 14 bases, with 15 bases lying between them. This CDR3 is CASSVDEGSAALHF. The CDR3 nucleotides read TGTGCCAGCAGCGTAGACGAGGGTTCGGCGGCCCTCCACTTT.

This sequence joins TRBV5-1 and TRBJ1-2; D possibly corresponds to TRBD1 (5 bases). The germline CDR1 and CDR2 sequences are SGHRS and YFSETQ. This CDR3 has 15 amino acids. V lost 5 bases, J lost 0 bases, and 14 bases lay in between. The DNA of the CDR3 is TGCGCCAGCAGAACAGAAGGGGCGGCTAACTATGGCTACACCTTC. It codes for CASRTEGAANYGYTF.